The rows below give T cell receptor beta chains drawn from one sample of a study of CD8 T cells in Susac syndrome. One entry per CDR3 protein, called by TCRdb with MiXCR from the immunoSEQ multiplex PCR reads. The repertoire holds about 130,000 distinct CDR3 sequences, about 93% seen once, with approximately 0.22% in the top ten. The specimen sequenced was CD8+ T cells from PBMCs. The receptors derive from a human donor with Susac syndrome. CDR3s include the opening cysteine and the closing phenylalanine or tryptophan. The order of the fields is J gene, V gene, CDR3 length, clone size, D gene, CDR3 DNA, CDR3 protein. D genes are given only for firm matches. Not all rows give a size; the values are once, few, many and, for expanded clones, a class.

j_gene: TRBJ2-7; v_gene: TRBV20-1; len: 17; abundance: -; d_gene: -; CDR3nt: TGCAGTGCCCCACGTCCCCGCGGGGGGACAGAGCTATACGAGCAGTACTTC; CDR3aa: CSAPRPRGGTELYEQYF
j_gene: TRBJ1-1; v_gene: TRBV27; len: 14; abundance: -; d_gene: -; CDR3nt: TGTGCCAGCCGAAGCCGGAATCCCCTCACTGAAGCTTTCTTT; CDR3aa: CASRSRNPLTEAFF
j_gene: TRBJ1-1; v_gene: TRBV20-1; len: 14; abundance: once; d_gene: -; CDR3nt: TGCAGTGCTGATAGTTTTGAGGGATACACTGAAGCTTTCTTT; CDR3aa: CSADSFEGYTEAFF
j_gene: TRBJ2-7; v_gene: TRBV20-1; len: 13; abundance: once; d_gene: -; CDR3nt: TGCAGTGCTCGGAACGGGGAGCGATACGAGCAGTACTTC; CDR3aa: CSARNGERYEQYF
j_gene: TRBJ1-1; v_gene: TRBV30; len: 12; abundance: -; d_gene: -; CDR3nt: TGTGCCTGGAGTGTCGATAACACTGAAGCTTTCTTT; CDR3aa: CAWSVDNTEAFF
j_gene: TRBJ1-1; v_gene: TRBV13; len: 13; abundance: -; d_gene: -; CDR3nt: TGTGCCAGCAGCTTGACGTCTGGGACTGAAGCTTTCTTT; CDR3aa: CASSLTSGTEAFF
j_gene: TRBJ1-3; v_gene: TRBV30; len: 17; abundance: -; d_gene: -; CDR3nt: TGTGCCTGGAGTGCTAATGCCGGGGAGGGATTGAGAAACACCATATATTTT; CDR3aa: CAWSANAGEGLRNTIYF
j_gene: TRBJ1-1; v_gene: TRBV5-6; len: 12; abundance: -; d_gene: -; CDR3nt: TGTGCCAGCGCCCGGGGGAACACTGAAGCTTTCTTT; CDR3aa: CASARGNTEAFF
j_gene: TRBJ1-2; v_gene: TRBV4-2; len: 15; abundance: -; d_gene: -; CDR3nt: TGTGCCAGCAGCCTAGACGCGGGGGCCTTTGGGGGCTACACCTTC; CDR3aa: CASSLDAGAFGGYTF
j_gene: TRBJ2-7; v_gene: TRBV30; len: 15; abundance: -; d_gene: TRBD1; CDR3nt: TGTGCCTGGAGTCAAGGACAGGGGAGTACGTACGAGCAGTACTTC; CDR3aa: CAWSQGQGSTYEQYF
j_gene: TRBJ2-6; v_gene: TRBV19; len: 16; abundance: -; d_gene: -; CDR3nt: TGTGCCAGTAGTTTGCAGGGGGGGACTGGGGCCAACGTCCTGACTTTC; CDR3aa: CASSLQGGTGANVLTF
j_gene: TRBJ2-7; v_gene: TRBV28; len: 14; abundance: -; d_gene: -; CDR3nt: TGTGCCAGCAGTTTTCCCACGGGTCACCACGAGCAGTACTTC; CDR3aa: CASSFPTGHHEQYF
j_gene: TRBJ2-6; v_gene: TRBV11-2; len: 16; abundance: -; d_gene: -; CDR3nt: TGTGCCAGCAGCTTGCGTGCTGGCTCTGGGGCCAACGTCCTGACTTTC; CDR3aa: CASSLRAGSGANVLTF
j_gene: TRBJ2-1; v_gene: TRBV4-3; len: 15; abundance: -; d_gene: TRBD2; CDR3nt: TGCGCCAGCAGCCGGGACTTATGGGGGGGCAATGAGCAGTTCTTC; CDR3aa: CASSRDLWGGNEQFF
j_gene: TRBJ2-7; v_gene: TRBV30; len: 13; abundance: -; d_gene: -; CDR3nt: TGTGCCTGGAGTGTATGGGGTGTGTCCGAGCAGTACTTC; CDR3aa: CAWSVWGVSEQYF
j_gene: TRBJ2-1; v_gene: TRBV29-1; len: 12; abundance: -; d_gene: -; CDR3nt: TGCAGCGTTGAACAGGGTGGCAATGAGCAGTTCTTC; CDR3aa: CSVEQGGNEQFF
j_gene: TRBJ2-7; v_gene: TRBV27; len: 14; abundance: -; d_gene: -; CDR3nt: TGTGCCAGCAGTTTCAGGGGCCAGTCCTACGAGCAGTACTTC; CDR3aa: CASSFRGQSYEQYF
j_gene: TRBJ2-7; v_gene: TRBV29-1; len: 17; abundance: -; d_gene: TRBD2; CDR3nt: TGCAGCGTTGATTTCCGACTAGCGGGAGGGCCGGAGGACGAGCAGTACTTC; CDR3aa: CSVDFRLAGGPEDEQYF
j_gene: TRBJ1-2; v_gene: TRBV9; len: 13; abundance: -; d_gene: TRBD1; CDR3nt: TGTGCCAGCAGCCTAGGACAGGGTAGAGGCTACACCTTC; CDR3aa: CASSLGQGRGYTF
j_gene: TRBJ2-3; v_gene: TRBV6-2/TRBV6-3; len: 16; abundance: -; d_gene: TRBD1; CDR3nt: TGTGCCAGCAGCCGCCTGGGGGGACAGGGAACAGATACGCAGTATTTT; CDR3aa: CASSRLGGQGTDTQYF
j_gene: TRBJ2-1; v_gene: TRBV30; len: 13; abundance: -; d_gene: -; CDR3nt: TGTGCCTGGAGTAGGGACGAAATCAATGAGCAGTTCTTC; CDR3aa: CAWSRDEINEQFF
j_gene: TRBJ2-6; v_gene: TRBV4-1; len: 17; abundance: few; d_gene: -; CDR3nt: TGCGCCAGCAGCCAAGAGGGACAAAACTCTGGGGCCAACGTCCTGACTTTC; CDR3aa: CASSQEGQNSGANVLTF
j_gene: TRBJ1-2; v_gene: TRBV7-9; len: 13; abundance: -; d_gene: -; CDR3nt: TGTGCCAGCAGCTCCACAGGGATCGATGGCTACACCTTC; CDR3aa: CASSSTGIDGYTF
j_gene: TRBJ1-3; v_gene: TRBV15; len: 18; abundance: -; d_gene: -; CDR3nt: TGTGCCACCAGCTGGGGGGCCGAGCTCAGGTATACTGGAAACACCATATATTTT; CDR3aa: CATSWGAELRYTGNTIYF
j_gene: TRBJ2-5; v_gene: TRBV7-9; len: 15; abundance: -; d_gene: TRBD2; CDR3nt: TGTGCCAGCAGCCCCACGGCAGGGAGGGAAGAGACCCAGTACTTC; CDR3aa: CASSPTAGREETQYF
j_gene: TRBJ2-1; v_gene: TRBV5-6; len: 14; abundance: -; d_gene: TRBD1; CDR3nt: TGTGCCAGCAGCTGGGGACAGGGTGTCAATGAGCAGTTCTTC; CDR3aa: CASSWGQGVNEQFF
j_gene: TRBJ1-1; v_gene: TRBV19; len: 11; abundance: -; d_gene: -; CDR3nt: TGTGCCGCCAGGGGAGTGGCTGAAGCTTTCTTT; CDR3aa: CAARGVAEAFF
j_gene: TRBJ2-1; v_gene: TRBV27; len: 14; abundance: -; d_gene: -; CDR3nt: TGTGCCAGCAGTTTCCAGGACCAGGACAATGAGCAGTTCTTC; CDR3aa: CASSFQDQDNEQFF
j_gene: TRBJ2-3; v_gene: TRBV12-3/TRBV12-4; len: 15; abundance: -; d_gene: -; CDR3nt: TGTGCCAGCAGTCCCCCGTCTGATTTCACAGATACGCAGTATTTT; CDR3aa: CASSPPSDFTDTQYF
j_gene: TRBJ2-3; v_gene: TRBV30; len: 17; abundance: -; d_gene: -; CDR3nt: TGTGCCTGGAGTGTAGGTCGAACGGGACTCCGCACAGATACGCAGTATTTT; CDR3aa: CAWSVGRTGLRTDTQYF
j_gene: TRBJ2-7; v_gene: TRBV27; len: 13; abundance: -; d_gene: -; CDR3nt: TGTGCCAGCAGTTTATCGCCCATGAACGAGCAGTACTTC; CDR3aa: CASSLSPMNEQYF